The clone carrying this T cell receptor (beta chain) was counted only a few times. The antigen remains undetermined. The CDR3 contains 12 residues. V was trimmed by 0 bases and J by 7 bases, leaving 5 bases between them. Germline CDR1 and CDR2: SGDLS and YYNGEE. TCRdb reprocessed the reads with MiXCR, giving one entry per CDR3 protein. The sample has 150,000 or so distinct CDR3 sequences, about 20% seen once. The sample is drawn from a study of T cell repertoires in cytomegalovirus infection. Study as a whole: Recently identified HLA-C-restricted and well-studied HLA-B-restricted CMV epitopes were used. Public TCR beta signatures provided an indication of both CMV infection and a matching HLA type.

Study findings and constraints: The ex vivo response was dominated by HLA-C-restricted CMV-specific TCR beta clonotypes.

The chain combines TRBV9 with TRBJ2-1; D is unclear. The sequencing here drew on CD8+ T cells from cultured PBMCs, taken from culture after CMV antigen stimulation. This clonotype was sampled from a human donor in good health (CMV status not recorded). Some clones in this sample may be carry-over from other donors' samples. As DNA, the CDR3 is TGTGCCAGCAGCGTAGGAGCGAATGAGCAGTTCTTC. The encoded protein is CASSVGANEQFF.